This TCR beta chain was retrieved from a study of control samples from healthy donors and cancer patients. This CDR3 comprises 17 residues. V lost 2 bases, J lost 5 bases, and 16 bases lay in between. Per germline, CDR1 SGHDN and CDR2 FVKESK. Measured with immunoSEQ multiplex PCR; TCRdb has only the in-frame clones, and not every one. Of around 130,000 clones in the sample, about 86% were seen once. The sequencing sample was made of blood. The V gene is TRBV14, the J gene TRBJ1-6, with D possibly TRBD1 on 5 matching bases. The receptor's source is a man between 25 and 39 years old in good health. DNA for the CDR3: TGTGCCAGCAGCCAATTCACCCAGGGTATCCATAATTCACCCCTCCACTTT. Translated, it gives CASSQFTQGIHNSPLHF.